This TCR beta chain derives from a study of identical twins. Study-wide points: Surplus twin overlap in beta out-of-frame sequences was less pronounced. Whereas memory repertoires showed no such difference, abundant cord blood beta clonotypes carried fewer insertions.

TCRdb independently ran MiXCR on the 5' RACE reads; one entry per CDR3 protein. The sample lists 350,000 or so distinct CDR3 sequences, 8.5% to 10% occurring once. This clonotype was found once. The target antigen is unknown. Deletions cut 2 bases from V and 0 bases from J, with 9 bases between. CDR1 and CDR2 (germline): SGHRS, YFSETQ. The CDR3 consists of 15 residues. This clonotype was obtained from a woman aged 45-59 years in good health. Sequenced input: naive T cells sorted from blood. The genes are TRBV5-1 and TRBJ2-1; TRBD2 might be the D (6 bases). The CDR3 DNA is TGCGCCAGCAGCTTACAGGACTACTCCTACAATGAGCAGTTCTTC. It translates to CASSLQDYSYNEQFF.